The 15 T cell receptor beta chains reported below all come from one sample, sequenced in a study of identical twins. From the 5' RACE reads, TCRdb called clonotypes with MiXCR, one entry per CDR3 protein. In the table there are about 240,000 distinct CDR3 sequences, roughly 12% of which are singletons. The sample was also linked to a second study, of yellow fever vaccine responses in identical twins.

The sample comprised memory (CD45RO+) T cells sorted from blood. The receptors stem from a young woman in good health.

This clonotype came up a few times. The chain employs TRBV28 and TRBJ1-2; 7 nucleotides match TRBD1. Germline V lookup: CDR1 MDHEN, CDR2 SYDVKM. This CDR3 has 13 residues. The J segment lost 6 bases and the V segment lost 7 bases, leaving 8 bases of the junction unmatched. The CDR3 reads CASTKTGRNGYTF. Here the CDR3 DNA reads TGTGCCAGCACCAAGACAGGGAGGAATGGCTACACCTTC.

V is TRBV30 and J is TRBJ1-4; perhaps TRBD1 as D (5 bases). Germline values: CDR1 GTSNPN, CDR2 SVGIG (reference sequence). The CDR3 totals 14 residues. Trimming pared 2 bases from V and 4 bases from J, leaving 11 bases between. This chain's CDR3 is CAWSISRGNEKLFF. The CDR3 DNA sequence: TGTGCCTGGAGTATAAGTAGGGGTAATGAAAAACTGTTTTTT.

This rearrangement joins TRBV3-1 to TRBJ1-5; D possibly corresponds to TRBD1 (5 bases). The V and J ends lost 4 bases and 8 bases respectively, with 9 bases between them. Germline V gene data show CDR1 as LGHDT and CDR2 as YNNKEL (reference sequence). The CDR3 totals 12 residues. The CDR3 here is CASSRGDEPQHF. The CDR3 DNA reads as TGTGCCAGCAGCCGGGGGGATGAGCCCCAGCATTTT.

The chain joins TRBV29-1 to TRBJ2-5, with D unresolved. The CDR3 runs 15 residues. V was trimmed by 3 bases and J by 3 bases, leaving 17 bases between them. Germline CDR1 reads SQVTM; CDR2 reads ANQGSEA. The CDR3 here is CSVERRLSVEETQYF. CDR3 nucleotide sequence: TGCAGCGTTGAGCGCAGATTGTCGGTGGAAGAGACCCAGTACTTC.

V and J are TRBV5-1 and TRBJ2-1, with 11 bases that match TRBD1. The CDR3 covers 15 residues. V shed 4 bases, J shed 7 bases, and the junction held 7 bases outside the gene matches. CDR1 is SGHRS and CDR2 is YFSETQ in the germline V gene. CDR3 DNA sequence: TGCGCCAGCAGCAGGGGACAGGGGGGATGGAATGAGCAGTTCTTC. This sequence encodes CASSRGQGGWNEQFF.

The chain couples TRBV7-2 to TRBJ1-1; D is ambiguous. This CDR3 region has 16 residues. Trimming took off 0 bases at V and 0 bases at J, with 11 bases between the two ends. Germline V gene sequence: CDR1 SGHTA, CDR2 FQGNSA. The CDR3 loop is CASSLAAPNVNTEAFF. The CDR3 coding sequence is TGTGCCAGCAGCTTAGCGGCCCCTAATGTGAACACTGAAGCTTTCTTT.

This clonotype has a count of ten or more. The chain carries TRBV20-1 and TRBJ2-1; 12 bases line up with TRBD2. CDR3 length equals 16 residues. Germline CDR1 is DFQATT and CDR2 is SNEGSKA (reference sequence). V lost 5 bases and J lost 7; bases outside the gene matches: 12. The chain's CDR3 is CSAFRLAGAVRNEQFF. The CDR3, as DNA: TGCAGTGCTTTCCGACTAGCGGGAGCCGTTCGGAATGAGCAGTTCTTC.

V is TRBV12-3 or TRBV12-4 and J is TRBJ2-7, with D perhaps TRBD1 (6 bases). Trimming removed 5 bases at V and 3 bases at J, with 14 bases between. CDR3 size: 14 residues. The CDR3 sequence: CASSPQGKNYEQYF. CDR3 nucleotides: TGTGCCAGCAGTCCCCAGGGGAAAAACTACGAGCAGTACTTC.

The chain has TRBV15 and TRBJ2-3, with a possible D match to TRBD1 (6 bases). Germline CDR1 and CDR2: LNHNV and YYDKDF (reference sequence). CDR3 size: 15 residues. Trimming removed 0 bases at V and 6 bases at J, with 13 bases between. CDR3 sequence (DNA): TGTGCCACCAGCAGAGAAAGGGGCAGGGGCGATACGCAGTATTTT. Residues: CATSRERGRGDTQYF.

The CDR3 DNA is TGTGCCAGCAGTGAAAGGGGAGGTGGATACGAGCAGTACTTC. Translating gives CASSERGGGYEQYF. The chain employs TRBV6-1 and TRBJ2-7; perhaps TRBD2 as D (6 bases). Deletions cut 2 bases from V and 4 bases from J, with 12 bases between. Germline values: CDR1 MNHNS, CDR2 SASEGT. There are 14 residues in the CDR3.

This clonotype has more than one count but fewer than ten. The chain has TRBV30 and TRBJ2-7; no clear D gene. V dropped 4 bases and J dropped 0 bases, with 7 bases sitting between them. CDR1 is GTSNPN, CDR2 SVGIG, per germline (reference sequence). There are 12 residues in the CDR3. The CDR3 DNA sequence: TGTGCCTGGACAGAAAACTCCTACGAGCAGTACTTC. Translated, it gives CAWTENSYEQYF.

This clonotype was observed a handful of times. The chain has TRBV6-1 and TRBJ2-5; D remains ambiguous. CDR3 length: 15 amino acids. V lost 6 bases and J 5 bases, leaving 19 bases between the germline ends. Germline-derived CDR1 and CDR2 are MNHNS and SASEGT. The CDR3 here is CASRSTEVPGETQYF. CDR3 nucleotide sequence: TGTGCCAGCAGATCCACCGAGGTCCCCGGGGAGACCCAGTACTTC.

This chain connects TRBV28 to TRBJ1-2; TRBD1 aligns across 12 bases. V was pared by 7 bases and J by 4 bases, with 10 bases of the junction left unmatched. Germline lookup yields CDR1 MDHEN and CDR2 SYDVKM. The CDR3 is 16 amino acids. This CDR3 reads CASNPGQGAEGYGYTF. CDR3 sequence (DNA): TGTGCCAGCAACCCGGGACAGGGGGCAGAGGGCTATGGCTACACCTTC.

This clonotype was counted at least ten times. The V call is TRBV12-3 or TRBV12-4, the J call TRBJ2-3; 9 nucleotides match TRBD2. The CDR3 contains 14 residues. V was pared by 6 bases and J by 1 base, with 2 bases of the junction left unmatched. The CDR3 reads CASRRTSGTDTQYF. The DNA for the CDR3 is TGTGCCAGCAGACGGACTAGCGGCACAGATACGCAGTATTTT.

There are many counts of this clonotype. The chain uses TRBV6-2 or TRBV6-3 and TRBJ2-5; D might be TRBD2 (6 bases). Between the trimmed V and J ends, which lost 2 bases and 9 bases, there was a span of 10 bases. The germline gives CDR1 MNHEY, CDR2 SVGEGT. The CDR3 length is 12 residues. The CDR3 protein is CASSYGTGAQYF. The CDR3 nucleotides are TGTGCCAGCAGTTACGGGACGGGGGCCCAGTACTTC.